These 26 T cell receptor beta chains came from one sample sequenced in a study of human T cells and chemical hapten exposure. TCRdb reprocessed the RACE reads via MiXCR and lists one record per CDR3 protein. Among around 200,000 distinct CDR3 sequences listed, 25% to 35% were seen once. The time point was: pre-sensitization, week 0. The treatment is: therapeutic diphenylcyclopropenone sensitization with weekly scalp DPC. Sequences were derived from whole blood, sampled in connection with sensitization to the hapten diphenylcyclopropenone (DPC). The source is a woman between 25 and 40 years old with alopecia areata. Some clones in this sample may be carry-over from other donors' samples.

The CDR3 nucleotides are TGTTTCGTTCTTGCTAACTATGGCTACACCTTC. Its protein is CFVLANYGYTF. This chain joins TRBV28 and TRBJ1-2, with no clear D. Germline V gene sequence: CDR1 MDHEN, CDR2 SYDVKM. This CDR3 is 11 amino acids long.

This chain uses TRBV4-2 with TRBJ2-3, with 15 bases that match TRBD2. This CDR3 is built from 19 residues. V shed 0 bases and J 2 bases; nucleotides not matched to a gene: 6. Germline loops: CDR1 LGHNA, CDR2 YNFKEQ. CDR3: CASSQEGTSGGRPTDTQYF. The CDR3 coding sequence is TGTGCCAGCAGCCAAGAAGGGACTAGCGGGGGGCGACCCACAGATACGCAGTATTTT.

The chain carries TRBV28 and TRBJ2-7, with a tentative D call TRBD1 (6 bases). The CDR3 length is 14 residues. Trimming took 3 bases from V and 5 from J, leaving 14 bases between them. Germline lookup yields CDR1 MDHEN and CDR2 SYDVKM. CDR3 sequence (DNA): TGTGCCAGCAGTTTTTACAGGGCTATCGACGAGCAGTACTTC. Protein sequence: CASSFYRAIDEQYF. The whole variable domain, filled in from reference TRBV28 and TRBJ2-7, reads DVKVTQSSRYLVKRTGEKVFLECVQDMDHENMFWYRQDPGLGLRLIYFSYDVKMKEKGDIPEGYSVSREKKERFSLILESASTNQTSMYLCASSFYRAIDEQYFGPGTRLTVT.

The rearrangement links TRBV20-1 to TRBJ2-7, with 10 bases fitting TRBD2. Germline CDR1 DFQATT, CDR2 SNEGSKA (reference sequence). V lost 3 bases to trimming and J lost 0 bases; unmatched junction nucleotides: 17. The CDR3 consists of 19 residues. The CDR3 loop reads CSASGLSGLAARSSYEQYF. The CDR3 DNA is TGCAGTGCTAGTGGGTTAAGCGGACTAGCGGCTAGGAGCTCCTACGAGCAGTACTTC.

The chain couples TRBV9 to TRBJ1-2; D uncertain. CDR1 SGDLS and CDR2 YYNGEE come from the germline V gene. This CDR3 has 13 residues. V lost 0 bases to trimming and J lost 2 bases, with 5 bases between them. In nucleotides, the CDR3 is TGTGCCAGCAGCGTAGACGTCAACTATGGCTACACCTTC. It translates to CASSVDVNYGYTF.

The J gene is TRBJ1-5, the V gene TRBV24-1; D is ambiguous. The V and J ends lost 5 bases and 4 bases respectively, with 14 bases between them. The length of the CDR3 is 15 residues. The germline CDR1 and CDR2 sequences are KGHDR and SFDVKD. The CDR3 region is CATSADGGWNQPQHF. The CDR3 bases are TGTGCCACCAGTGCCGACGGAGGTTGGAATCAGCCCCAGCATTTT.

There are a few counts of this clonotype. The rearrangement joins TRBV20-1 to TRBJ1-1; no clear D. This CDR3 comprises 12 residues. Trimming took off 2 bases at V and 5 bases at J, with 9 bases between the two ends. Germline CDR1 is DFQATT and CDR2 is SNEGSKA (reference sequence). The CDR3, as DNA: TGCAGTGCTAGAAAGTCTGCGACTGAAGCTTTCTTT. Its translation: CSARKSATEAFF.

This clonotype was counted a few times. The chain carries TRBV29-1 and TRBJ1-1; no clear D gene. Trimming left V 6 bases short and J 6 bases short, with 8 bases between. This CDR3 comprises 10 residues. Germline V gene data show CDR1 as SQVTM and CDR2 as ANQGSEA. In DNA, the CDR3 is TGCAGCGTATTACACGCTGAAGCTTTCTTT. The encoded protein is CSVLHAEAFF.

This clonotype was counted a few times. The CDR3, as DNA: TGTGCCAGCAGCGCCGGGACAGGGTTTCGGCACTATGGCTACACCTTC. Amino acids: CASSAGTGFRHYGYTF. The rearrangement uses TRBV5-5 and TRBJ1-2, with TRBD1 matching over 9 bases. The CDR3 has 16 amino acids. V lost 4 bases and J lost 3; bases outside the gene matches: 10. Germline CDR1 reads SGHKS; CDR2 reads YYEKEE (reference sequence). Full variable domain (missing parts from reference TRBV5-5 and TRBJ1-2): DAGVTQSPTHLIKTRGQQVTLRCSPISGHKSVSWYQQVLGQGPQFIFQYYEKEERGRGNFPDRFSARQFPNYSSELNVNALLLGDSALYLCASSAGTGFRHYGYTFGSGTRLTVV.

This clonotype has only a few counts. The rearrangement joins TRBV18 to TRBJ2-3, with TRBD2 identical over 10 bases. The CDR3 extends over 15 amino acids. Looked up from germline, CDR1 is KGHSH and CDR2 is LQKENI. V shed 3 bases, J shed 7 bases, and the junction held 7 bases outside the gene matches. The CDR3 DNA reads TGTGCCAGCTCACCGGATAGCGGGAGGCTCCATACGCAGTATTTT. It codes for CASSPDSGRLHTQYF.

This chain joins TRBV5-1 and TRBJ1-1, with D perhaps matching TRBD1 (5 bases). V lost 6 bases and J lost 2, with 14 bases in between. The CDR3 consists of 14 residues. The germline CDR1 and CDR2 sequences are SGHRS and YFSETQ. CDR3 sequence reads: CASTHDRINTEAFF. CDR3 DNA: TGCGCCAGCACCCACGACAGAATAAACACTGAAGCTTTCTTT.

This clonotype was detected a few times. The V and J genes are TRBV11-2 and TRBJ1-2; tentatively, D is TRBD1 (6 bases). Germline loops: CDR1 SGHAT, CDR2 FQNNGV. The CDR3 length is 11 residues. Trimming took 10 bases from V and 10 from J, leaving 16 bases between them. This chain's CDR3 is CATGGQSPYTF. In DNA, the CDR3 is TGTGCCACCGGAGGACAGTCCCCCTACACCTTC.

J is TRBJ2-1 and V is TRBV5-8; the D gene could be TRBD1 or TRBD2 (5 bases each). This CDR3 is built from 16 residues. The V end was cut by 4 bases, the J end by 4 bases, with 18 bases between. CDR1 is SGHTS and CDR2 is YDEGEE in the germline V gene. The CDR3 sequence is CASSSFQGAVYNEQFF. The CDR3 coding sequence is TGTGCCAGCAGCAGCTTCCAGGGAGCAGTTTACAATGAGCAGTTCTTC.

The chain joins TRBV18 to TRBJ2-1; 10 bases line up with TRBD1. V lost 3 bases and J lost 8; bases outside the gene matches: 4. CDR3 size: 14 residues. CDR1 is KGHSH and CDR2 is LQKENI in the germline V gene. The DNA for the CDR3 is TGTGCCAGCTCACCCCGGACAGGGGGGGATGAGCAGTTCTTC. The encoded protein is CASSPRTGGDEQFF.

In this sample, this clonotype turned up a few times. The rearrangement links TRBV28 to TRBJ1-2; TRBD1 agrees at 10 bases. Per the germline V gene, CDR1 is MDHEN and CDR2 is SYDVKM. CDR3 length equals 16 residues. J was trimmed by 6 bases and V by 5 bases; bases with no gene match: 12. CDR3 sequence (DNA): TGTGCCAGCAGTCTCACAGGACAGGGGGGTCTGGATGGCTACACCTTC. Amino acids: CASSLTGQGGLDGYTF.

The gene calls are TRBV28 and TRBJ2-1, with D possibly matching TRBD2 (6 bases). Germline-derived CDR1 and CDR2 are MDHEN and SYDVKM. The CDR3 spans 13 residues. V lost 6 bases and J lost 7, with 13 bases in between. The CDR3, as DNA: TGTGCCAGCAGGTTGGGGAGGTCTAATGAGCAGTTCTTC. Protein: CASRLGRSNEQFF.

There are a few counts of this clonotype. V usage is TRBV20-1 and J usage is TRBJ2-7; D not resolved. The V end lost 6 bases, the J end lost 2 bases, and 14 bases lay between the germline ends. Per germline, CDR1 DFQATT and CDR2 SNEGSKA (reference sequence). The CDR3 consists of 13 residues. The CDR3 region is CSADRAETYEQYF. The CDR3 nucleotides read TGCAGTGCGGACCGGGCCGAGACCTACGAGCAGTACTTC.

This clonotype was counted only a few times. The chain combines TRBV7-2 with TRBJ2-2; the D is unclear. The CDR3 totals 13 residues. Trimming removed 0 bases at V and 7 bases at J, with 6 bases between. Germline CDR1 and CDR2: SGHTA and FQGNSA. This CDR3 reads CASSLASGGELFF. In DNA, the CDR3 is TGTGCCAGCAGCTTAGCGTCGGGCGGGGAGCTGTTTTTT.

This chain uses TRBV6-2 or TRBV6-3 with TRBJ1-6, with 11 bases that match TRBD1. Germline CDR1 MNHEY, CDR2 SVGEGT. Losses at the gene ends were 5 bases for V and 10 bases for J; bases not matched to a gene: 7. The CDR3 extends over 15 amino acids. The DNA of the CDR3 is TGTGCCAGCAGTCCTAGGACAGGGGGCCGCTCACCCCTCCACTTT. Translated: CASSPRTGGRSPLHF.

This clonotype was detected many times. The V call is TRBV29-1, the J call TRBJ1-1, with 7 bases matching TRBD1. Unmatched junction bases numbered 8, after V lost 4 bases and J lost 0 bases. This CDR3 is built from 15 residues. Germline V CDR1 and CDR2: SQVTM, ANQGSEA. The CDR3 is CSVALSTGMNTEAFF. The CDR3, as DNA: TGCAGCGTTGCCCTATCGACAGGGATGAACACTGAAGCTTTCTTT.

The rearrangement links TRBV29-1 to TRBJ2-3; D is unclear. With 4 bases removed from V and 0 bases from J, the gap between germline ends came to 8 bases. There are 13 residues in the CDR3. The germline CDR1 and CDR2 sequences are SQVTM and ANQGSEA. The CDR3 DNA reads TGCAGCGTTGGTGGGTATAGCACAGATACGCAGTATTTT. Its translation: CSVGGYSTDTQYF.

This clonotype was counted a few times. The chain recombines TRBV5-1 with TRBJ2-7; D assignment may be TRBD1 or TRBD2 (5 bases each). This CDR3 comprises 14 residues. The germline gives CDR1 SGHRS, CDR2 YFSETQ. The V and J ends lost 3 bases and 2 bases respectively, with 12 bases between them. The CDR3 spells CASSSRGLTYEQYF. The CDR3 DNA follows: TGCGCCAGCAGCTCGAGGGGTCTCACCTACGAGCAGTACTTC.

The chain combines TRBV5-1 with TRBJ1-2; D not resolved. The CDR3 is 15 residues long. The V gene's germline CDR1 is SGHRS and CDR2 YFSETQ. V lost 0 bases to trimming and J lost 4 bases, with 13 bases between them. The CDR3 nucleotides read TGCGCCAGCAGCTTGGGGCAGTCCAGCCCCTATGGCTACACCTTC. This encodes CASSLGQSSPYGYTF.

The rearrangement uses TRBV5-1 and TRBJ2-3; D gene ambiguous. This CDR3 comprises 15 residues. Germline V lookup: CDR1 SGHRS, CDR2 YFSETQ. V was cut by 1 base and J by 2 bases, with 11 bases left in between. Here the CDR3 DNA reads TGCGCCAGCAGCTTGTATACCAAAAACACAGATACGCAGTATTTT. Translating gives CASSLYTKNTDTQYF.

This clonotype has more than one count but fewer than ten. This chain joins TRBV4-1 and TRBJ1-4; 9 bases are a match to TRBD1. In germline, CDR1 is MGHRA, CDR2 YSYEKL. The CDR3 runs to 15 residues. Trimming removed 4 bases from V and 7 bases from J; junction bases left unmatched: 7. CDR3: CASSLPTGGVEKLFF. CDR3 bases: TGCGCCAGCAGCCTGCCGACAGGGGGAGTTGAAAAACTGTTTTTT.

This sequence joins TRBV28 and TRBJ2-3, with D possibly matching TRBD1 (5 bases). The CDR3 contains 15 residues. Germline V gene sequence: CDR1 MDHEN, CDR2 SYDVKM. With 7 bases removed from V and 5 bases from J, the gap between germline ends came to 19 bases. The CDR3 spells CASIQWGGGKDTQYF. The CDR3 bases are TGTGCCAGCATCCAATGGGGCGGTGGAAAAGATACGCAGTATTTT.